The rows below give T cell receptor beta chains drawn from one sample of a study of post-analysis software for immune sequencing data. TCRdb re-called the PCR reads through MiXCR, storing one row per CDR3 protein. This sample yields some 370,000 distinct CDR3 sequences, of which around 33% are seen a single time; 13% belongs to the top ten. The sequenced sample was blood. The receptors were gathered from a girl aged 10 to 17 with multiple sclerosis. The CDR3 runs from the conserved cysteine through the conserved F or W. A D gene is named only where the DNA matches it firmly. Some rows have no size entry. The others give once, few or many, or a class for an expanded clone.

v_call,j_call,d_call,clone_size,cdr3_nt,cdr3_aa
TRBV6-5,TRBJ2-5,.,few,TGTGCCAGCAGTAGATCTAGTGCACCTCAAGAGACCCAGTACTTC,CASSRSSAPQETQYF
TRBV27,TRBJ2-1,.,few,TGTGCCAGCAGTTTATACGCGGGGAGCTCCTACAATGAGCAGTTCTTC,CASSLYAGSSYNEQFF
TRBV6-5,TRBJ2-5,.,few,TGTGCCAGCAGTTATTCGGGACTGAGAGAGACCCAGTACTTC,CASSYSGLRETQYF
TRBV5-1,TRBJ2-6,TRBD1,.,TGCGCCAGCAGCTTGGGAGGGACAGTGTCCTCTGGGGCCAACGTCCTGACTTTC,CASSLGGTVSSGANVLTF
TRBV7-2,TRBJ1-2,TRBD1,.,TGTGCCAGCAGCTTGCGCCTCGGGACAGGGGGTGACTATGGCTACACCTTC,CASSLRLGTGGDYGYTF
TRBV24-1,TRBJ1-1,.,few,TGTGCCACCAGTGAGACCGGGACAATGAACACTGAAGCTTTCTTT,CATSETGTMNTEAFF
TRBV13,TRBJ1-2,.,.,TGTGCCAGCAGCTTAAGAGGGAATGGCTACACCTTC,CASSLRGNGYTF
TRBV7-9,TRBJ1-4,TRBD1,.,TGTGCCAGCAGCCAAAAACAGGGGGCGGTCGAAAAACTGTTTTTT,CASSQKQGAVEKLFF
TRBV6-5,TRBJ2-3,.,.,TGTGCCAGCAGTTACGAGGGGTGCACAGATACGCAGTATTTT,CASSYEGCTDTQYF
TRBV7-9,TRBJ2-7,TRBD2,.,TGTGCCAGCATCGGGACTAGCGGTACCTCCTACGAGCAGTACTTC,CASIGTSGTSYEQYF
TRBV4-2,TRBJ2-5,TRBD2,few,TGTGCCAGCAGCCAAGAGCAGGGACTAGCTGAGACCCAGTACTTC,CASSQEQGLAETQYF
TRBV3-1,TRBJ2-3,.,.,TGTGCCAGCAGCCATGAGGCCTTTGGTCCCCGAAATACGCAGTATTTT,CASSHEAFGPRNTQYF
TRBV20-1,TRBJ2-1,.,few,TGCAGTGCTAGAGATCGGACGTACAATGAGCAGTTCTTC,CSARDRTYNEQFF
TRBV5-6,TRBJ1-1,.,.,TGTGCCAGCAGCTTAGTTCTTTCTGAAGCTTTCTTT,CASSLVLSEAFF
TRBV11-3,TRBJ1-1,.,.,TGTGCCAGCAGCTTAGGACCGCTGAACGCTGAAGCTTTCTTT,CASSLGPLNAEAFF
TRBV7-8,TRBJ2-7,.,once,TGTGCCAGCAACAACGTCCAGGGCGAGCAGTACTTC,CASNNVQGEQYF
TRBV25-1,TRBJ1-2,.,.,TGTGCCAGCAGTGTACGGGAAAACTATGGCTACACCTTC,CASSVRENYGYTF
TRBV24-1,TRBJ2-5,TRBD1,.,TGTGCCACCAGTGATCCCGGACAGGGGACAGAGACCCAGTACTTC,CATSDPGQGTETQYF
TRBV10-3,TRBJ2-7,.,.,TGTGCCATCAGTGAGTTTGACAGTGGTATTGTGGAGCAGTACTTC,CAISEFDSGIVEQYF
TRBV27,TRBJ2-6,.,few,TGTGCCAGCAGGACCGGCGTAGGCCAGCCCAACGTCCTGACTTTC,CASRTGVGQPNVLTF
TRBV20-1,TRBJ1-2,TRBD1,.,TGCAGTGCTAGAGATCTCCGGACAGGGAATGGCTACACCTTC,CSARDLRTGNGYTF
TRBV7-2,TRBJ2-1,.,many,TGTGCCAGCACCCTTCAGCGGAGCTCCTACAATGAGCAGTTCTTC,CASTLQRSSYNEQFF
TRBV10-3,TRBJ1-5,.,.,TGTGCCATCAGTGAATTTCTAGGGACGGATCAGCCCCAGCATTTT,CAISEFLGTDQPQHF
TRBV10-2,TRBJ2-5,TRBD2,few,TGCGCCAGCAGCCGACTAGCTCAAGAGACCCAGTACTTC,CASSRLAQETQYF
TRBV12-3/TRBV12-4,TRBJ2-1,TRBD2,.,TGTGCCAGCACCCTGGGGACTAGCGGGAGCTACAATGAGCAGTTCTTC,CASTLGTSGSYNEQFF
TRBV12-3/TRBV12-4,TRBJ1-6,.,few,TGTGCCAGCAGTTTAGCGGAGGGTTCACCCCTCCACTTT,CASSLAEGSPLHF
TRBV7-9,TRBJ2-5,TRBD2,few,TGTGCCAGCAGCTCACCGGGGACTAGCGGGACGTACCAAGAGACCCAGTACTTC,CASSSPGTSGTYQETQYF
TRBV5-1,TRBJ1-2,TRBD1,few,TGCGCCAGCAGCTTGGAACCGGGGACAGGGGTCGGCTACACCTTC,CASSLEPGTGVGYTF
TRBV20-1,TRBJ2-3,TRBD1,few,TGCAGTGCTGGCAGGACAGGATATAGCACAGATACGCAGTATTTT,CSAGRTGYSTDTQYF
TRBV20-1,TRBJ2-5,TRBD2,few,TGCAGTGCTAGACCGCGGGGGGCCAGAGGATGGACCCAGTACTTC,CSARPRGARGWTQYF
TRBV20-1,TRBJ1-5,.,.,TGCAGTGCTAGAGACGGGCATAGCAATCAGCCCCAGCATTTT,CSARDGHSNQPQHF
TRBV7-2,TRBJ2-7,.,many,TGTGCCAGCAGCCGGGACTACGAGCAGTACTTC,CASSRDYEQYF
TRBV29-1,TRBJ2-1,.,few,TGCAGCGTTGAAGGCGTAAACGTAAATGAGCAGTTCTTC,CSVEGVNVNEQFF
TRBV28,TRBJ1-1,.,.,TGTGCCAGCAGTTTATTCTCGACTGAAGCTTTCTTT,CASSLFSTEAFF
TRBV25-1,TRBJ1-2,.,few,TGTGCCAGCAGTGAACCTCTGAGGGGTGGCTATGGCTACACCTTC,CASSEPLRGGYGYTF
TRBV6-4,TRBJ2-3,TRBD2,.,TGTGCCAGCAGTGCTAGCGGGGGGGCAGATACGCAGTATTTT,CASSASGGADTQYF
TRBV15,TRBJ2-5,.,few,TGTGCCACCAGCAGAGATCAGGGTATCCAAGAGACCCAGTACTTC,CATSRDQGIQETQYF
TRBV5-6,TRBJ2-1,.,few,TGTGCCAGCAGCTTGAGGGGTTCCGGGTTAAATGAGCAGTTCTTC,CASSLRGSGLNEQFF
TRBV5-1,TRBJ2-7,.,.,TGCGCCAGCAGCCAGACAGGAGCTCCTTCCTACGAGCAGTACTTC,CASSQTGAPSYEQYF
TRBV2,TRBJ2-6,.,many,TGTGCCAGCACATGGGACGGACGCTCTGGGGCCAACGTCCTGACTTTC,CASTWDGRSGANVLTF
TRBV29-1,TRBJ1-2,.,.,TGCAGCGTTGGAAGAGGGCAGAACTATGGCTACACCTTC,CSVGRGQNYGYTF
TRBV29-1,TRBJ1-5,.,.,TGCAGCGTTGGTGAATTTAATCAGCCCCAGCATTTT,CSVGEFNQPQHF
TRBV12-3/TRBV12-4,TRBJ2-1,.,.,TGTGCCAGCAGTTTAGTGTCGGCCACCAATAAGCAGTTCTTC,CASSLVSATNKQFF
TRBV5-1,TRBJ2-3,.,.,TGCGCCAGCAGCTTGGAGTACTCTAGCACAGATACGCAGTATTTT,CASSLEYSSTDTQYF
TRBV20-1,TRBJ2-2,.,.,TGCAGTGCCGTGGGACTTTTGAACACCGGGGAGCTGTTTTTT,CSAVGLLNTGELFF
TRBV7-2,TRBJ2-3,.,many,TGTGCCAGCAGCTTAAGTCTAGCAAGGGGAGATACGCAGTATTTT,CASSLSLARGDTQYF
TRBV7-9,TRBJ2-3,.,.,TGTGCCAGCAGCCCCGGAGTGGTCGATACGCAGTATTTT,CASSPGVVDTQYF
TRBV4-2,TRBJ1-6,TRBD1,few,TGTGCCAGCAGCCAAGTTCGCACAGGGGATTCACCCCTCCACTTT,CASSQVRTGDSPLHF
TRBV6-5,TRBJ1-1,TRBD1,many,TGTGCCAGCAGTTACTCTAGGGGGCCGAACACTGAAGCTTTCTTT,CASSYSRGPNTEAFF
TRBV6-5,TRBJ1-5,.,many,TGTGCCAGCAGTTACGACCGAAATCAGCCCCAGCATTTT,CASSYDRNQPQHF
TRBV28,TRBJ1-2,TRBD1,.,TGTGCCAGCACCCAGGGGGTGGAGGACTATGGCTACACCTTC,CASTQGVEDYGYTF
TRBV20-1,TRBJ2-7,TRBD1,many,TGCAGTGCTATCCAGGGGGTTGGATCCTACGAGCAGTACTTC,CSAIQGVGSYEQYF
TRBV6-5,TRBJ2-1,.,.,TGTGCCAGCATGGACCGCCAGAGCTCCTACAATGAGCAGTTCTTC,CASMDRQSSYNEQFF
TRBV9,TRBJ2-5,TRBD2,.,TGTGCCAGCATCGTAGGTGGTAGCGGGGGCCCTAACGGGGAGACCCAGTACTTC,CASIVGGSGGPNGETQYF
TRBV7-4,TRBJ2-7,.,few,TGTGCCATCCGCGGAATAGGGAGTCTCTACGAGCAGTACTTC,CAIRGIGSLYEQYF
TRBV5-1,TRBJ2-6,.,few,TGCGCCAGCAGCTTTTATAGCTCTGGGGCCAACGTCCTGACTTTC,CASSFYSSGANVLTF
TRBV6-5,TRBJ1-2,TRBD1,.,TGTGCCAGCAGGAAGGACAGGGGGCGAGTTAGTGGCTACACCTTC,CASRKDRGRVSGYTF
TRBV7-8,TRBJ2-5,TRBD1,few,TGTGCCAGCAGCTTAGCGTGGGGGACAGGAAAAGAGACCCAGTACTTC,CASSLAWGTGKETQYF
TRBV7-9,TRBJ2-1,.,.,TGTGCCAGCAGCTCACTCAGGGGCTCCTACAATGAGCAGTTCTTC,CASSSLRGSYNEQFF
TRBV6-1,TRBJ2-6,.,.,TGTGCCAGCAGTGTACAGGGAGCTGGGGCCAACGTCCTGACTTTC,CASSVQGAGANVLTF